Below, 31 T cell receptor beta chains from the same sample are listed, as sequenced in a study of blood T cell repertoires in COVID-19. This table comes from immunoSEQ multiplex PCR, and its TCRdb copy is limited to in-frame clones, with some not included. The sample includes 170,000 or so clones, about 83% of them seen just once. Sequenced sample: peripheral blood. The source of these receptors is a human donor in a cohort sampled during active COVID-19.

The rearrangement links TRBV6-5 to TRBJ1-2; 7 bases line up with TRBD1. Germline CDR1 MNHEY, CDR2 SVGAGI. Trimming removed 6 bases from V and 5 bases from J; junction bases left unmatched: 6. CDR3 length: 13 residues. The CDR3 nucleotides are TGTGCCAGCAGCCAGACAGGGAGGTATGGCTACACCTTC. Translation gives CASSQTGRYGYTF.

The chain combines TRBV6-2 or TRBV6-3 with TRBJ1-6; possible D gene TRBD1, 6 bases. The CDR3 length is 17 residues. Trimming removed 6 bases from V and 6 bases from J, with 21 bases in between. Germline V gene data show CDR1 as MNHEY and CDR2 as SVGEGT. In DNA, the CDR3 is TGTGCCAGCAGCCCTTTACTATTCGACAGGTCTAATTCACCCCTCCACTTT. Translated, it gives CASSPLLFDRSNSPLHF.

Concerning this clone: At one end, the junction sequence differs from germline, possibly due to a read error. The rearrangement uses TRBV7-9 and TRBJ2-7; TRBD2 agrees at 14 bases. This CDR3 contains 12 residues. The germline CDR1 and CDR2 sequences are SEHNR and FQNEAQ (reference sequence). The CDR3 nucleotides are TGTGCCAGCAGCCCGGGACTAGCGGGAGTTAACTTC. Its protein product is CASSPGLAGVNF. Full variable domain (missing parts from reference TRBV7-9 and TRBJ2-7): DTGVSQNPRHKITKRGQNVTFRCDPISEHNRLYWYRQTLGQGPEFLTYFQNEAQLEKSRLLSDRFSAERPKGSFSTLEIQRTEQGDSAMYLCASSPGLAGVNFGPGTRLTVT.

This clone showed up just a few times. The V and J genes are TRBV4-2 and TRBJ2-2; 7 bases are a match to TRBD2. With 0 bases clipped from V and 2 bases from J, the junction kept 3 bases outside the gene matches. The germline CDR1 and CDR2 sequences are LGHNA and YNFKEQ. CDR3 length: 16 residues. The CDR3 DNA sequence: TGTGCCAGCAGCCAAGAGGCTAGCGGAAACACCGGGGAGCTGTTTTTT. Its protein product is CASSQEASGNTGELFF.

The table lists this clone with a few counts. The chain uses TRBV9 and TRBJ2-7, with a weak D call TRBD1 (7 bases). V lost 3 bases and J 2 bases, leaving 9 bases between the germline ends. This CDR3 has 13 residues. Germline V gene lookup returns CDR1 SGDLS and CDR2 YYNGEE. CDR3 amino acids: CASSAGGPYEQYF. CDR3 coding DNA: TGTGCCAGCAGCGCAGGGGGGCCCTACGAGCAGTACTTC.

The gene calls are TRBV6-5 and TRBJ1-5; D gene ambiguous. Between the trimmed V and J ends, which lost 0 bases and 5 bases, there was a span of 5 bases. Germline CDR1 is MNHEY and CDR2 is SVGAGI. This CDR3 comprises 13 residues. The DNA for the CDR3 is TGTGCCAGCAGTTACTCGGCGGATCAGCCCCAGCATTTT. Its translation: CASSYSADQPQHF.

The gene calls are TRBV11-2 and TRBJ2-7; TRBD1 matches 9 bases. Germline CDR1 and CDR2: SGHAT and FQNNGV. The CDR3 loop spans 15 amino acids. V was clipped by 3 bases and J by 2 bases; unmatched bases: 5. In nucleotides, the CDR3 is TGTGCCAGCAGCTTCGACAGGGGGTCTCCCTACGAGCAGTACTTC. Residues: CASSFDRGSPYEQYF.

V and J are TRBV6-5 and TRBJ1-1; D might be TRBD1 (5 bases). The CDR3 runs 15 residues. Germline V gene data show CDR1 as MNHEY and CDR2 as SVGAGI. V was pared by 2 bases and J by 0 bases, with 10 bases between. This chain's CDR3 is CASSYAGLVNTEAFF. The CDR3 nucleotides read TGTGCCAGCAGTTACGCGGGACTCGTGAACACTGAAGCTTTCTTT.

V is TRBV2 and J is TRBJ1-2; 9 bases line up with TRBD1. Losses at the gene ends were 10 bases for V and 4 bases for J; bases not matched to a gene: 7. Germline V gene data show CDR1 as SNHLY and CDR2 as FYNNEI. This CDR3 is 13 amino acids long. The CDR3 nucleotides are TGTGCCACCAGACAGGGGGTGAGCTATGGCTACACCTTC. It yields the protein CATRQGVSYGYTF.

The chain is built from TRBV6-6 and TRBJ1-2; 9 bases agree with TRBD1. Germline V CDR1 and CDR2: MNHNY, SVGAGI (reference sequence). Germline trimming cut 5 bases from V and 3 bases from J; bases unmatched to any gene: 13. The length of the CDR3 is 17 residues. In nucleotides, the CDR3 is TGTGCCAGCAGTCCCCCGACAGGGGGGCGAGTGGACTATGGCTACACCTTC. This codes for CASSPPTGGRVDYGYTF.

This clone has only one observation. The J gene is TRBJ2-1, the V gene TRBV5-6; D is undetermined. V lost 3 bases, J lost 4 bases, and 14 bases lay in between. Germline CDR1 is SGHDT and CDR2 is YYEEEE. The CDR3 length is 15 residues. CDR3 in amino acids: CASSWLSLRYNEQFF. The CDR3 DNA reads TGTGCCAGCAGCTGGTTGTCCTTGCGTTACAATGAGCAGTTCTTC. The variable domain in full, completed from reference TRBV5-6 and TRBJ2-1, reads DAGVTQSPTHLIKTRGQQVTLRCSPKSGHDTVSWYQQALGQGPQFIFQYYEEEERQRGNFPDRFSGHQFPNYSSELNVNALLLGDSALYLCASSWLSLRYNEQFFGPGTRLTVL.

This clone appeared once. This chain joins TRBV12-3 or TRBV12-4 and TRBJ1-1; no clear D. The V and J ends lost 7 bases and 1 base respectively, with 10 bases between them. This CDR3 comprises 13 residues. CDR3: CASTRGSNTEAFF. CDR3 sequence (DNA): TGTGCCAGCACACGGGGATCGAACACTGAAGCTTTCTTT.

CDR3 amino acids: CASSLDQGRYQPQHF. CDR3 nucleotides: TGTGCCAGCAGCTTAGACCAGGGAAGGTACCAGCCCCAGCATTTT. The V and J genes are TRBV7-2 and TRBJ1-5; a possible D gene is TRBD1 (5 bases). CDR1 is SGHTA, CDR2 FQGNSA, per germline. This CDR3 has 15 residues. V lost 1 base to trimming and J lost 7 bases, with 14 bases between them.

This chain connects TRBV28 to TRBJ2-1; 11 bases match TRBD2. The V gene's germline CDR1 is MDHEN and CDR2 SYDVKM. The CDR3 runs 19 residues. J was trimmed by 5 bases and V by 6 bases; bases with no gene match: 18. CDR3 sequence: CASSPPRASGRRGHNEQFF. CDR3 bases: TGTGCCAGCAGCCCCCCTCGGGCTAGCGGGAGGAGGGGCCACAATGAGCAGTTCTTC.

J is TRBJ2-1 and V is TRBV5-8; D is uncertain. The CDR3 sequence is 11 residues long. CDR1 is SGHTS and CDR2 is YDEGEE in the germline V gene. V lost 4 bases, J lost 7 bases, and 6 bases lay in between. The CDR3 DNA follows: TGTGCCAGCAGCGCTCGGAATGAGCAGTTCTTC. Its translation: CASSARNEQFF.

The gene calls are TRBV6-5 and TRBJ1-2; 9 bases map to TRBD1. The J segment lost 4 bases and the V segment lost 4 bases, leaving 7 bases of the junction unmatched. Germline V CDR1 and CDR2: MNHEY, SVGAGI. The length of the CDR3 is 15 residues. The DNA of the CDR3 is TGTGCCAGCAGTTCCCTGGACAGGGGACCCTATGGCTACACCTTC. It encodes CASSSLDRGPYGYTF.

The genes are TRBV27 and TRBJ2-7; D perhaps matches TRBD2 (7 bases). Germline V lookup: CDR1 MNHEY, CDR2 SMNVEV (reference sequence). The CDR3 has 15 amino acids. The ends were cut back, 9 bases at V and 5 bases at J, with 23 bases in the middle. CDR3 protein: CARIRGAGEADEQYF. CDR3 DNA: TGTGCCAGAATTAGGGGGGCGGGAGAGGCGGACGAGCAGTACTTC.

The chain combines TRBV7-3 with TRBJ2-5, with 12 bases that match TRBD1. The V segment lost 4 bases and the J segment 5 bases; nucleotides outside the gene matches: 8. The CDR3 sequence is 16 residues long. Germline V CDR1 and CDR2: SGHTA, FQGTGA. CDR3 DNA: TGTGCCAGCAGCTCCTCCGGGACAGGGGGCTGGGAGACCCAGTACTTC. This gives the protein CASSSSGTGGWETQYF.

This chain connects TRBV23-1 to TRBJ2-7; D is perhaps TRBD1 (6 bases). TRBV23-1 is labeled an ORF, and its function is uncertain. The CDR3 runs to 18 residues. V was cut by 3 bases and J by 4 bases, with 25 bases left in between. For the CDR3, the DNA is TGCGCCAGCAGTCACCCTTTAGTTCGGAAGGGGGATAGATACGAGCAGTACTTC. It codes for CASSHPLVRKGDRYEQYF.

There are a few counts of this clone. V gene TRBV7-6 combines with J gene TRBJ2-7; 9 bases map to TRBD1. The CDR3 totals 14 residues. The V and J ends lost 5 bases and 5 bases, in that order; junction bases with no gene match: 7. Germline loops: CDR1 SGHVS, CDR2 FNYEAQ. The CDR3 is CASSTRQGVNEQYF. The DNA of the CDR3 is TGTGCCAGCAGCACGCGACAGGGGGTTAACGAGCAGTACTTC. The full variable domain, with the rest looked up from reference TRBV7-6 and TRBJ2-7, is GAGVSQSPRYKVTKRGQDVALRCDPISGHVSLYWYRQALGQGPEFLTYFNYEAQQDKSGLPNDRFSAERPEGSISTLTIQRTEQRDSAMYRCASSTRQGVNEQYFGPGTRLTVT.

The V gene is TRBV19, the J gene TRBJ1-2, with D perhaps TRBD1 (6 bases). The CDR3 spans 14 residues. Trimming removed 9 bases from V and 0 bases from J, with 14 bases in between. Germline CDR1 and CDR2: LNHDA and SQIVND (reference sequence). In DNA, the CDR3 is TGTGCCAGCTCTCCAGGGGTGTCTAACTATGGCTACACCTTC. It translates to CASSPGVSNYGYTF.

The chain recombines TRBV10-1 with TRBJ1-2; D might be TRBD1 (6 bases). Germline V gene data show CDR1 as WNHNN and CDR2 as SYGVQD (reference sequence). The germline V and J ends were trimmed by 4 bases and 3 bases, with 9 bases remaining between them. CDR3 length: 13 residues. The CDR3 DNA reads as TGCGCCAGCAGTGTAAACAGGGACTATGGCTACACCTTC. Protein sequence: CASSVNRDYGYTF.

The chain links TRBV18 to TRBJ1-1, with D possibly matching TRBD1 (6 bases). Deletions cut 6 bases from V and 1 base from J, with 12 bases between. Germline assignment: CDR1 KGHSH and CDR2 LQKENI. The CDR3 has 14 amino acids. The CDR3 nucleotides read TGTGCCAGCTCCCCCGGGACACAGAACACTGAAGCTTTCTTT. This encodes CASSPGTQNTEAFF.

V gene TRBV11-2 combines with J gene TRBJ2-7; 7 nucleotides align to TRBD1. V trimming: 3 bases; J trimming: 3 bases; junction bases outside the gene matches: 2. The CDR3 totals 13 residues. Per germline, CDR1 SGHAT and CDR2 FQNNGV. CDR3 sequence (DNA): TGTGCCAGCAGCTTGGACAGGAACTACGAGCAGTACTTC. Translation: CASSLDRNYEQYF.

The CDR3: CATSEFTTGFQETQYF. CDR3 coding DNA: TGTGCCACCAGTGAGTTTACGACAGGGTTCCAGGAGACCCAGTACTTC. The V call is TRBV24-1, the J call TRBJ2-5, with 7 bases fitting TRBD1. CDR3 length: 16 residues. Germline CDR1 is KGHDR and CDR2 is SFDVKD. The trim removed 4 bases at V and 5 bases at J, leaving 12 bases unmatched.

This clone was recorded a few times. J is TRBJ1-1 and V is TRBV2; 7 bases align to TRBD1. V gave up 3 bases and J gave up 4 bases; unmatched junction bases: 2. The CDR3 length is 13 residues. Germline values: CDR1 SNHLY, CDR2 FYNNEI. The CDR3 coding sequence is TGTGCCAGCAGTGACCAGGGGGGCACTGAAGCTTTCTTT. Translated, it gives CASSDQGGTEAFF.

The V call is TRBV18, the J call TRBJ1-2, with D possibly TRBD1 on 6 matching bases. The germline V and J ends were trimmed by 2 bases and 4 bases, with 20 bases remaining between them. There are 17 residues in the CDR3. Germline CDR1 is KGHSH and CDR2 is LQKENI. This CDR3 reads CASSPGGERRSSYGYTF. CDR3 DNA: TGTGCCAGCTCACCAGGGGGCGAGAGGAGGAGTAGCTATGGCTACACCTTC.

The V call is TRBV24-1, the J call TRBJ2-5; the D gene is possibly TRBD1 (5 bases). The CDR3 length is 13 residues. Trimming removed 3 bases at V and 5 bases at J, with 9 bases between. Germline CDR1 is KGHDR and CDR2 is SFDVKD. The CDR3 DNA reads TGTGCCACCAGTGATGGGGCGAAGGAGACCCAGTACTTC. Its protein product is CATSDGAKETQYF.

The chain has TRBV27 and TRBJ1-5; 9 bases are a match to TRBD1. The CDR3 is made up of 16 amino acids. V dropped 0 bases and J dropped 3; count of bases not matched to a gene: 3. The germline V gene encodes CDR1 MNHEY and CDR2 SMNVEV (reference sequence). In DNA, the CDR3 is TGTGCCAGCAGTTTATCGACAGGGGGTAACAATCAGCCCCAGCATTTT. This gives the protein CASSLSTGGNNQPQHF.

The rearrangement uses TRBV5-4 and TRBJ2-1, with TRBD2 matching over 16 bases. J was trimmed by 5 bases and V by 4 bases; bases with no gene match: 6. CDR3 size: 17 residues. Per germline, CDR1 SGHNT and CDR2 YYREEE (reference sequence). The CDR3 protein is CASSPGLAGGPNNEQFF. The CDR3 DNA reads TGTGCCAGCAGCCCGGGACTAGCGGGGGGGCCGAACAATGAGCAGTTCTTC.

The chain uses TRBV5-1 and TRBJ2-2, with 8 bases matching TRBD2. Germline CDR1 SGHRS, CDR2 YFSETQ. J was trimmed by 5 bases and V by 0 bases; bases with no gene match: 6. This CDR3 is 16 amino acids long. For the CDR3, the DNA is TGCGCCAGCAGCTTGGGCCGGGGGGGCAGGACCGGGGAGCTGTTTTTT. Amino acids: CASSLGRGGRTGELFF.